This TCR beta chain comes out of a study of T cells in Graves' hyperthyroidism and ophthalmopathy. In germline, CDR1 is SGHVS, CDR2 FQNEAQ. The V segment lost 5 bases and the J segment 7 bases; nucleotides outside the gene matches: 14. The length of the CDR3 is 15 residues. To note about this clonotype: Its antigen is undetermined.

The TCR beta CDR3 regions underwent amplification using RNA transcripts as the source. Initially, a first-round RT-PCR of the TCR CDR3 employed the HTBI primer set. TCRdb redid the calling of the multiplex PCR reads with MiXCR, one entry per CDR3 protein. The table shows about 740,000 distinct CDR3 sequences, with approximately 15% occurring only once. General observations from the study: Most thyroid-expanded clonotypes above 0.001 were also found in blood. Prediction of ophthalmopathy progression came a median roughly 6.6 months pre-onset.

V usage is TRBV7-8 and J usage is TRBJ2-7; the match to TRBD1 covers 7 bases. What was sequenced was blood. The clonotype comes from a woman aged 18-29 years with Graves' hyperthyroidism. CDR3 sequence reads: CASSPGWGRRGEQYF. In DNA, the CDR3 is TGTGCCAGCAGCCCAGGGTGGGGGCGCAGGGGGGAGCAGTACTTC.